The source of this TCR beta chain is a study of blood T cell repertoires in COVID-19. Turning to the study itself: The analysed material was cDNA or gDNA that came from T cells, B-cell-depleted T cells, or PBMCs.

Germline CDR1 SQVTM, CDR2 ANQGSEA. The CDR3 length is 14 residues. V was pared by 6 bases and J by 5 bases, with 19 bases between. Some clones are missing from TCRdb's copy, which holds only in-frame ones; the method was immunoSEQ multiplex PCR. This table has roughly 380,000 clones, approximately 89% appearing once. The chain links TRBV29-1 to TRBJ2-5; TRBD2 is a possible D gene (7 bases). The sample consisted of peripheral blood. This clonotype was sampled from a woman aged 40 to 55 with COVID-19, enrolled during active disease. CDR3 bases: TGCAGCGTCCGTCCACCGGGGGGCCATGAGACCCAGTACTTC. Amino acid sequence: CSVRPPGGHETQYF.